The rows below give T cell receptor beta chains drawn from one sample of a study of CD8 T cells in ankylosing spondylitis. TCRdb re-called the 5' RACE reads through MiXCR, storing one row per CDR3 protein. The repertoire holds 350,000 or so distinct CDR3 sequences, with 7.5% to 9% as singletons. The sequenced sample consisted of blood, either unsorted or a sorted T cell fraction (not recorded which). Every receptor here comes from a male donor with ankylosing spondylitis. CDR3s include the opening cysteine and the closing phenylalanine or tryptophan. Each record gives: clone size, V gene, J gene, D gene, CDR3 DNA, CDR3 protein. A D gene is named only where the DNA matches it firmly. Some rows mark clone size as missing; the rest say once, few, many or name a class of expanded clone.

-	TRBV6-2/TRBV6-3	TRBJ1-1	TRBD1	TGTGCCAGCAGTTCGCCGACAGGGGGATCGGACACTGAAGCTTTCTTT	CASSSPTGGSDTEAFF
-	TRBV24-1	TRBJ2-1	-	TGTGCCACCAGTGGAGGGAGTTCCCCTTACAATGAGCAGTTCTTC	CATSGGSSPYNEQFF
few	TRBV4-1	TRBJ2-1	TRBD2	TGCGCCAGCAGCCGTGGACTAGCGGGAGTAACCCTCTACAATGAGCAGTTCTTC	CASSRGLAGVTLYNEQFF
-	TRBV7-2	TRBJ2-3	TRBD2	TGTGCCAGCAGCTTAGCGGCGGGAGGGCGTCCGATAAGCACAGATACGCAGTATTTT	CASSLAAGGRPISTDTQYF
-	TRBV20-1	TRBJ2-2	TRBD2	TGCAGTGCTAGAGTCCGAGCGGGAGGGCTGAACACCGGGGAGCTGTTTTTT	CSARVRAGGLNTGELFF
few	TRBV24-1	TRBJ2-2	TRBD2	TGTGCCACCAGTGATTTGGGACTAGCCGGGGGGACCGGGGAGCTGTTTTTT	CATSDLGLAGGTGELFF
-	TRBV7-9	TRBJ2-5	TRBD2	TGTGCCAGCAGTTCGAGCGGGAGTGAGACCCAGTACTTC	CASSSSGSETQYF
-	TRBV7-2	TRBJ1-4	TRBD1	TGTGCCAGCAGCTTAAGTTTGGGACAGGATGAAAAACTGTTTTTT	CASSLSLGQDEKLFF
many	TRBV24-1	TRBJ2-1	-	TGTGCCACCAGTGGGTTGGGAAATGAGCAGTTCTTC	CATSGLGNEQFF
-	TRBV28	TRBJ2-7	TRBD2	TGTGCCAGCAGTGGACTAGCGGGAGATCTCTACGAGCAGTACTTC	CASSGLAGDLYEQYF
few	TRBV18	TRBJ2-2	-	TGTGCCAGCTCACCACTCGGGGACGATATTCCGGGGGAGCTGTTTTTT	CASSPLGDDIPGELFF
few	TRBV12-3/TRBV12-4	TRBJ2-4	TRBD2	TGTGCCAGCAGTCGCTTACTAGCGGGAAGCAAAAACATTCAGTACTTC	CASSRLLAGSKNIQYF
few	TRBV9	TRBJ2-7	TRBD2	TGTGCCAGCAGCGTATTGTGGCGGGAGGCCCATTGGGAGCAGTACTTC	CASSVLWREAHWEQYF
-	TRBV18	TRBJ2-7	TRBD1	TGTGCCAGCTCGGGGCAGGGGGCGATGGAGCAGTACTTC	CASSGQGAMEQYF
-	TRBV28	TRBJ2-1	TRBD2	TGTGCCAGCAGCCCTTTAAGCGGGACGCGCTACAATGAGCAGTTCTTC	CASSPLSGTRYNEQFF
many	TRBV11-2	TRBJ2-1	TRBD1	TGTGCCAGCAGCCCCGACAGGGGAACCTACAATGAGCAGTTCTTC	CASSPDRGTYNEQFF
many	TRBV5-1	TRBJ2-1	TRBD2	TGCGCCAGCGGAACTCTCGGACTAGCGGGAGATCTGTCCTACAATGAGCAGTTCTTC	CASGTLGLAGDLSYNEQFF
-	TRBV4-1	TRBJ1-2	-	TGCGCCAGCAGCCACCGCCCTATGGGGGGGCGCAGGGGCTACACCTTC	CASSHRPMGGRRGYTF
-	TRBV11-2	TRBJ2-1	TRBD2	TGTGCCAGCAGCCAGCTTAGCGGGAGGGTGGAGCAGTTCTTC	CASSQLSGRVEQFF
many	TRBV12-3/TRBV12-4	TRBJ2-1	-	TGTGCCAGCAGTTTACCTCAGGGACCACCACGGGGTGAGCAGTTCTTC	CASSLPQGPPRGEQFF
few	TRBV27	TRBJ1-4	-	TGTGCCAGCAGTTTAGCCAGTAATGAAAAACTGTTTTTT	CASSLASNEKLFF
many	TRBV6-5	TRBJ1-2	-	TGTGCCAGCAGTTACTCCCGGGGGAACTATGATGGCTACACCTTC	CASSYSRGNYDGYTF
few	TRBV15	TRBJ2-3	-	TGTGCCACCAGCAGAGCCCTTAGCGGCACAGATACGCAGTATTTT	CATSRALSGTDTQYF
-	TRBV25-1	TRBJ2-7	-	TGTGCCAGCAGTCGTCAGGGGCCGCACGAGCAGTACTTC	CASSRQGPHEQYF
many	TRBV20-1	TRBJ2-2	TRBD1	TGCAGTGCTAGAGAGCGGGGACAGGGGACCGGGGAGCTGTTTTTT	CSARERGQGTGELFF
many	TRBV7-3	TRBJ2-2	-	TGTGCCAGCAGCTTAAAGGCCCCTGGAAACACCGGGGAGCTGTTTTTT	CASSLKAPGNTGELFF
-	TRBV7-2	TRBJ2-5	-	TGTGCCAGCAGCTTAGACCAGGGGGGCGCAGAGACCCAGTACTTC	CASSLDQGGAETQYF
few	TRBV5-1	TRBJ2-7	TRBD1	TGCGCCAGCAGTTTACAGGGGTTTTTTTCCTACGAGCAGTACTTC	CASSLQGFFSYEQYF
many	TRBV28	TRBJ2-2	-	TGTGCCAGCAGTGCGGCGGGGAGAGACACCGGGGAGCTGTTTTTT	CASSAAGRDTGELFF
-	TRBV12-3/TRBV12-4	TRBJ2-5	-	TGTGCCAGCACCTGGACCGTGGGGGAGACCCAGTACTTC	CASTWTVGETQYF
few	TRBV10-3	TRBJ2-7	-	TGTGCCATCAGTGAGCTCCAGGGGAGGTACGAGCAGTACTTC	CAISELQGRYEQYF
-	TRBV2	TRBJ2-7	TRBD1	TGTGCCGGGTCCGGGACAGGGGGAGGCGAGCAGTACTTC	CAGSGTGGGEQYF
-	TRBV5-1	TRBJ2-7	-	TGCGCCAGCAGCTTGGAGGGCAGGGGTATCGACGAGCAGTACTTC	CASSLEGRGIDEQYF
few	TRBV6-4	TRBJ1-1	-	TGTGCTATGGCTTTTATGAACACTGAAGCTTTCTTT	CAMAFMNTEAFF
-	TRBV6-1	TRBJ2-7	TRBD2	TGTGCCAGCAGGGTACCAGCGGGAATCACCTACGAGCAGTACTTC	CASRVPAGITYEQYF
-	TRBV4-1	TRBJ2-7	TRBD2	TGCGCCAGCAGCCAGACTAGCGGGTTAAGCTCCTACGAGCAGTACTTC	CASSQTSGLSSYEQYF
many	TRBV2	TRBJ2-5	TRBD2	TGTGCCAGCAGTGACAGGGAGGGCCTTCCAGAGACCCAGTACTTC	CASSDREGLPETQYF
many	TRBV12-3/TRBV12-4	TRBJ1-5	TRBD1	TGTGCCAGCAGGAAACAGGGGGCCCCGCCCCAGCATTTT	CASRKQGAPPQHF
-	TRBV12-3/TRBV12-4	TRBJ2-5	TRBD2	TGTGCCAGCAGCCTTAGGGCTAGCGGGAGACAAGAGACCCAGTACTTC	CASSLRASGRQETQYF
-	TRBV5-1	TRBJ2-7	TRBD1	TGCGCCAGCAGCTGGGTGACAGGGGCCACTAGCGAGCAGTACTTC	CASSWVTGATSEQYF
-	TRBV7-9	TRBJ1-1	-	TGTGCCAGCAGCTTTGGCACTTTGAACACTGAAGCTTTCTTT	CASSFGTLNTEAFF
few	TRBV20-1	TRBJ1-2	-	TGCAGGCCGATGGGGGAGGGCTATGGCTACACCTTC	CRPMGEGYGYTF
few	TRBV5-1	TRBJ2-1	-	TGCGCCAGCAGCATCCAGACGGGATACAATGAGCAGTTCTTC	CASSIQTGYNEQFF
-	TRBV6-2/TRBV6-3	TRBJ2-3	TRBD2	TGTGCCAGCAGTTACGAGCGGGGAGCCGAGACTAGCGGGATCGTTGATACGCAGTATTTT	CASSYERGAETSGIVDTQYF
-	TRBV6-2/TRBV6-3	TRBJ2-1	-	TGTGCCAGCAGTTACAGGACGGTGAACAATGAGCAGTTCTTC	CASSYRTVNNEQFF
-	TRBV19	TRBJ1-5	TRBD1	TGTGCCAGTAAGAGACAGGGGGGCAATCAGCCCCAGCATTTT	CASKRQGGNQPQHF
few	TRBV28	TRBJ1-3	-	TGTGCCAGCAGTTCACCAGCCGGGACCTCTGGAAACACCATATATTTT	CASSSPAGTSGNTIYF